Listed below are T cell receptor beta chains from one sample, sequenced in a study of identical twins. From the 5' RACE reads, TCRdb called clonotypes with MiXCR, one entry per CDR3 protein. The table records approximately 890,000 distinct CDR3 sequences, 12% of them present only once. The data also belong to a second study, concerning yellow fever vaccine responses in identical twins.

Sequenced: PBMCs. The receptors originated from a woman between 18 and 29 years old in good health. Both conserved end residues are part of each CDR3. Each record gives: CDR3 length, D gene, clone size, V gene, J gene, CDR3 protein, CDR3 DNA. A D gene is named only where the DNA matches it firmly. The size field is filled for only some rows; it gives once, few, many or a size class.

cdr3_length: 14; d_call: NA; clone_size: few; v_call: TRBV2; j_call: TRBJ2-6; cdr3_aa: CASRPDSGANVLTF; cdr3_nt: TGTGCCAGCAGACCCGACTCTGGGGCCAACGTCCTGACTTTC
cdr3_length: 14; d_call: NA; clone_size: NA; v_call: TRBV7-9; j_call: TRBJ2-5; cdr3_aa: CASSFSDLQETQYF; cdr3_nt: TGTGCCAGCAGCTTCTCAGATCTGCAAGAGACCCAGTACTTC
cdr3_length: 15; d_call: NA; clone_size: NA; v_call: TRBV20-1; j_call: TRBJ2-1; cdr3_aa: CSASPTRGTYNEQFF; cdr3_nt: TGCAGTGCTAGTCCCACTAGAGGCACCTACAATGAGCAGTTCTTC
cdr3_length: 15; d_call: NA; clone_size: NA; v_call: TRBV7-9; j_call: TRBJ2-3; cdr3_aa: CTSGKTGISTDTQYF; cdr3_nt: TGTACCAGCGGAAAGACCGGGATATCCACAGATACGCAGTATTTT
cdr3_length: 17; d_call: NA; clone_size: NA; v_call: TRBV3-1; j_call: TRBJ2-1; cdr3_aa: CASSQRQIATKHNEQFF; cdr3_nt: TGTGCCAGCAGCCAACGCCAAATCGCTACAAAACACAATGAGCAGTTCTTC
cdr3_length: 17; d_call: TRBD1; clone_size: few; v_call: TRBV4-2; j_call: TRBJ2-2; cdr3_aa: CASSQGGTGENTGELFF; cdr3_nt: TGTGCCAGCAGCCAAGGGGGGACAGGGGAAAACACCGGGGAGCTGTTTTTT
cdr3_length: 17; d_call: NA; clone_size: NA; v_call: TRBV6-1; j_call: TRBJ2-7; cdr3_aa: CASSETFGTTYTYEQYF; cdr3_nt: TGTGCCAGCAGTGAAACATTTGGGACCACCTATACCTACGAGCAGTACTTC
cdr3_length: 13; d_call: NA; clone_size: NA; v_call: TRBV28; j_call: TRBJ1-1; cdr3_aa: CASSYGPYTEAFF; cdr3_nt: TGTGCCAGCAGTTACGGGCCGTACACTGAAGCTTTCTTT
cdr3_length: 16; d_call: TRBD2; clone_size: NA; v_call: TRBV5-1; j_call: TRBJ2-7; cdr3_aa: CASSKSGTTNSYEQYF; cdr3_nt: TGCGCCAGCAGCAAATCCGGGACTACCAACTCCTACGAGCAGTACTTC
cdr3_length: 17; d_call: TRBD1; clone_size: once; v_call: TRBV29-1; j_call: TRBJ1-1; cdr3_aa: CSVTPLGGGGISTEAFF; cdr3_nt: TGCAGCGTGACCCCGCTAGGGGGCGGAGGTATTAGCACTGAAGCTTTCTTT
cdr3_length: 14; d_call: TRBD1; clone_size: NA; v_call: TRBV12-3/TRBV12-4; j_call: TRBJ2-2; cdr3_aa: CASRRDRGAGELFF; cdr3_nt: TGTGCCAGCAGACGGGACAGGGGGGCCGGGGAGCTGTTTTTT
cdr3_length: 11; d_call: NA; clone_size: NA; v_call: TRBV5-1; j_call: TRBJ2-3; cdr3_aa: CASNILDTQYF; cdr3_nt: TGCGCCAGCAATATCCTAGATACGCAGTATTTT
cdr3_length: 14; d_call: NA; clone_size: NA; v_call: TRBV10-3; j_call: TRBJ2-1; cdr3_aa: CAINNRLGEAEQFF; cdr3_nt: TGTGCCATCAATAACCGTCTTGGCGAGGCTGAGCAGTTCTTC
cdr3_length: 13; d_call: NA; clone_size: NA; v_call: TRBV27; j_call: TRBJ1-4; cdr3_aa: CASSFKWYEKLFF; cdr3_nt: TGTGCCAGCAGTTTTAAATGGTATGAAAAACTGTTTTTT
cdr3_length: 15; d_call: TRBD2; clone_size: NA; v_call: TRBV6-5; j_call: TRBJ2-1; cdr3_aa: CASSYAGVDYNEQFF; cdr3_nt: TGTGCCAGCAGTTACGCGGGAGTTGACTACAATGAGCAGTTCTTC
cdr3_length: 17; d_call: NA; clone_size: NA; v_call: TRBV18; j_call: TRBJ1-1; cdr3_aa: CASSPYQGDRGNTEAFF; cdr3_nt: TGTGCCAGCTCACCTTATCAGGGCGATAGGGGGAACACTGAAGCTTTCTTT
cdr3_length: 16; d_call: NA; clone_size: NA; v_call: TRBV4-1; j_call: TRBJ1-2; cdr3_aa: CASSQQVTRPDYGYTF; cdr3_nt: TGCGCCAGCAGCCAACAGGTGACACGGCCCGACTATGGCTACACCTTC
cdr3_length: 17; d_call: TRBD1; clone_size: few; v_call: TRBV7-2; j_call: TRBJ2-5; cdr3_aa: CASSGWDRGRGGETQYF; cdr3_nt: TGTGCCAGCAGCGGATGGGACAGGGGGCGCGGCGGAGAGACCCAGTACTTC
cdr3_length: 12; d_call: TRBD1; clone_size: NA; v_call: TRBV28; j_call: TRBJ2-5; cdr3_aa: CASTRGLETQYF; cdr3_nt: TGTGCCAGCACCAGGGGGCTGGAGACCCAGTACTTC
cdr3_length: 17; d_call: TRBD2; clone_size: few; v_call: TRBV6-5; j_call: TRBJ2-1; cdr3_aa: CASSYLSRTSGYNEQFF; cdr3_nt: TGTGCCAGCAGTTACCTGTCCCGGACTAGCGGCTACAATGAGCAGTTCTTC
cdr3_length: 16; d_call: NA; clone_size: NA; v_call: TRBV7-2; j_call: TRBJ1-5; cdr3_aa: CASSLGPRGDNQPQHF; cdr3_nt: TGTGCCAGCAGCTTAGGTCCTCGTGGGGACAATCAGCCCCAGCATTTT
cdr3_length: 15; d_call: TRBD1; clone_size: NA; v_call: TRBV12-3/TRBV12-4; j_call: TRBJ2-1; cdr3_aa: CASSLPGTAYNEQFF; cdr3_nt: TGTGCCAGCAGTCTGCCCGGGACAGCCTACAATGAGCAGTTCTTC
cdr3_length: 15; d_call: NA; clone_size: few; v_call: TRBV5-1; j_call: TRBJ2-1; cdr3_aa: CASMGFDRTNNEQFF; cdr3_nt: TGCGCCAGCATGGGTTTTGACAGGACGAACAATGAGCAGTTCTTC
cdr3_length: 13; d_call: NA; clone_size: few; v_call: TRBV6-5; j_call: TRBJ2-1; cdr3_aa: CASSYEGFNEQFF; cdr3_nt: TGTGCCAGCAGTTACGAGGGATTCAATGAGCAGTTCTTC
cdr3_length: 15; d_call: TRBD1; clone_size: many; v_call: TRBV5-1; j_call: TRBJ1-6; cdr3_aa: CASSLTDRDNSPLHF; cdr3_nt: TGCGCCAGCAGCTTGACGGACAGGGATAATTCACCCCTCCACTTT
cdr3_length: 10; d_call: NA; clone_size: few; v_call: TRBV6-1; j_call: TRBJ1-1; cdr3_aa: CASRELKAFF; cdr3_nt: TGTGCCAGCAGGGAGTTGAAAGCTTTCTTT
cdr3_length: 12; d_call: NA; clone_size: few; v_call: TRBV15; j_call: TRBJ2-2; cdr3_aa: CATSREIGELFF; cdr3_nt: TGTGCCACCAGCAGAGAAATAGGGGAGCTGTTTTTT
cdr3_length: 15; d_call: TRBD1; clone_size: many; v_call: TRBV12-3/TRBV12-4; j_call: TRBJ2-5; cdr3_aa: CASSTRTGVGETQYF; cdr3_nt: TGTGCCAGCAGTACCAGGACAGGGGTAGGAGAGACCCAGTACTTC
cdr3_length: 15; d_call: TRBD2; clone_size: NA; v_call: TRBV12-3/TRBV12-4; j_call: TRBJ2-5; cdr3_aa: CASSQLAGHQETQYF; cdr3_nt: TGTGCCAGCAGTCAACTAGCGGGACACCAAGAGACCCAGTACTTC
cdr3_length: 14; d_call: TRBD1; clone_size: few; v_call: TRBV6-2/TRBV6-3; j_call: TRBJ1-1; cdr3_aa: CASSKDRGRTEAFF; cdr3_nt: TGTGCCAGCAGCAAGGACAGGGGGCGGACTGAAGCTTTCTTT
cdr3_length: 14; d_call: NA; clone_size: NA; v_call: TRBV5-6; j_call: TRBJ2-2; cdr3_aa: CASSYGTFTGELFF; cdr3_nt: TGTGCCAGCAGCTACGGGACCTTCACCGGGGAGCTGTTTTTT
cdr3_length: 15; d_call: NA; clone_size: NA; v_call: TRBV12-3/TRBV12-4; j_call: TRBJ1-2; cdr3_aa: CASRLEQGANYGYTF; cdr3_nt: TGTGCCAGCAGACTCGAGCAGGGCGCTAACTATGGCTACACCTTC
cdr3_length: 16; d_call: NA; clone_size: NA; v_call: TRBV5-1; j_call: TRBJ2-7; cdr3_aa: CASSLLYSQSNYEQYF; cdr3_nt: TGCGCCAGCAGCTTGTTGTACAGCCAAAGCAACTACGAGCAGTACTTC
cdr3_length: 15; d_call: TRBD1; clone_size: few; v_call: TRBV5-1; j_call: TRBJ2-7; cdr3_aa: CASSTGQGFSYEQYF; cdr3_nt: TGCGCCAGCAGCACAGGACAGGGATTCTCCTACGAGCAGTACTTC
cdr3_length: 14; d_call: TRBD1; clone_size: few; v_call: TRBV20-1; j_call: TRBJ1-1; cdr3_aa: CSAREGQTNTEAFF; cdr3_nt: TGCAGTGCTAGAGAGGGACAGACGAACACTGAAGCTTTCTTT
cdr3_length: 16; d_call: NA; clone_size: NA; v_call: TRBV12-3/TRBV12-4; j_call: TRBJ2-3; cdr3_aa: CASSSRTGYYTDTQYF; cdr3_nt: TGTGCCAGCAGTTCGAGAACAGGGTATTACACAGATACGCAGTATTTT
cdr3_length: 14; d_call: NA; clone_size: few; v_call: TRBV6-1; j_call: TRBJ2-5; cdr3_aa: CASRFSVNQETQYF; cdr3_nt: TGTGCCAGCCGATTTAGCGTTAACCAAGAGACCCAGTACTTC
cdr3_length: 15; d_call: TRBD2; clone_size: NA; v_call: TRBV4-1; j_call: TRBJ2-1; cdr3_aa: CASSQWGLAGGEQFF; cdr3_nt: TGCGCCAGCAGCCAGTGGGGACTAGCGGGAGGTGAGCAGTTCTTC
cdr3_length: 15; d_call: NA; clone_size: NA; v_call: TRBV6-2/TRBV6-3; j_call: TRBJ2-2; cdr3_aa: CASRRQLVNTGELFF; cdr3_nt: TGTGCCAGCAGACGTCAGCTAGTCAACACCGGGGAGCTGTTTTTT
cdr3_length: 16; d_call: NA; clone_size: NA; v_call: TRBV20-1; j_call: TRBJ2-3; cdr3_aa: CSASYPSPGSTDTQYF; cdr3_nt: TGCAGTGCTAGCTACCCTTCGCCGGGAAGCACAGATACGCAGTATTTT
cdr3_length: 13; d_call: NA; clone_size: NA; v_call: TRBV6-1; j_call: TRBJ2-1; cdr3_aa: CASGAPSYNEQFF; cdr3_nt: TGTGCCAGCGGGGCCCCCTCCTACAATGAGCAGTTCTTC
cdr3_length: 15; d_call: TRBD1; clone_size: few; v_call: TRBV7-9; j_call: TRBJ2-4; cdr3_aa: CASSLGNRGGAETYF; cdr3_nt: TGTGCCAGCAGCTTAGGTAATAGAGGGGGCGCGGAAACGTACTTC
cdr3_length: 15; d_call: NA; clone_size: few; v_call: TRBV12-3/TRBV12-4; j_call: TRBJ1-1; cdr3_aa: CASSLSASMNTEAFF; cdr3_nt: TGTGCCAGCAGTTTATCGGCGTCAATGAACACTGAAGCTTTCTTT
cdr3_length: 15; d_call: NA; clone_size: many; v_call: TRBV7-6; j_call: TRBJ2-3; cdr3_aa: CASSLERGPGNTQYF; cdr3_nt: TGTGCCAGCAGCTTAGAAAGGGGCCCAGGTAATACGCAGTATTTT
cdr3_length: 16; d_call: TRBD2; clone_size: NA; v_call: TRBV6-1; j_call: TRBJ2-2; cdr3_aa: CASRQLAGGVTGELFF; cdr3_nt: TGTGCCAGCAGGCAACTAGCGGGGGGTGTAACCGGGGAGCTGTTTTTT
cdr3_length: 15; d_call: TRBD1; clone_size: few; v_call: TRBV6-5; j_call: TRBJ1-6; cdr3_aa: CASSSGQADNSPLHF; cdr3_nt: TGTGCCAGCAGTTCAGGACAGGCGGATAATTCACCCCTCCACTTT
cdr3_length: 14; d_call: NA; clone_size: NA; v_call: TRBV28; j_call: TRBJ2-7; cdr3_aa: CASGRDLKVDEQYF; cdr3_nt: TGTGCCAGCGGACGGGACCTCAAAGTCGATGAGCAGTACTTC
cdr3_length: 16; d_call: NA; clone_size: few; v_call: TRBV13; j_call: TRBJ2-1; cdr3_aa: CASTPPPGGIYNEQFF; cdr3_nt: TGTGCCAGCACTCCTCCCCCCGGCGGGATATACAATGAGCAGTTCTTC